The 19 T cell receptor beta chains below all came from one sample that was sequenced in a study of Ad26.COV2.S vaccination and SARS-CoV-2 variants. Noted treatment: roughly 20 received Ad26.COV2.S at low or high dose, single or two shots; 5 received placebo; per-sample allocation not given. Samples analyzed were those drawn on day 63 after the first vaccine or placebo injection. Method: immunoSEQ multiplex PCR; TCRdb's copy keeps in-frame clones and lacks some. Found here are 300,000 to 350,000 clones, around 81% of them singletons; the top ten hold 2.1%. This specimen was peripheral blood, taken in a trial of Ad26.COV2.S vaccine versus placebo. Receptor source: a person between 18 and 65 years old who received the Ad26.COV2.S COVID-19 vaccine or a placebo.

This rearrangement joins TRBV19 to TRBJ1-5; D gene uncertain. Germline V gives CDR1 LNHDA, CDR2 SQIVND (reference sequence). V was cut by 5 bases and J by 3 bases, with 8 bases left in between. The CDR3 runs 13 residues. DNA for the CDR3: TGTGCCAGTAGTTACATGATCAATCAGCCCCAGCATTTT. This gives the protein CASSYMINQPQHF. The variable domain in full, completed from reference TRBV19 and TRBJ1-5, reads DGGITQSPKYLFRKEGQNVTLSCEQNLNHDAMYWYRQDPGQGLRLIYYSQIVNDFQKGDIAEGYSVSREKKESFPLTVTSAQKNPTAFYLCASSYMINQPQHFGDGTRLSIL.

The V call is TRBV5-6, the J call TRBJ2-2, with D perhaps being TRBD1 or TRBD2 (5 bases each). V shed 4 bases and J shed 5 bases, with 12 bases lying between them. The V gene's germline CDR1 is SGHDT and CDR2 YYEEEE. The CDR3 is 14 residues long. In DNA form, the CDR3 reads TGTGCCAGCAGCCTCCGGGGCCATACCGGGGAGCTGTTTTTT. This sequence encodes CASSLRGHTGELFF.

The V call is TRBV6-1, the J call TRBJ2-4; no clear D gene. The CDR3 is made up of 15 amino acids. Trimming left V 2 bases short and J 2 bases short, with 10 bases between. Per germline, CDR1 MNHNS and CDR2 SASEGT. CDR3 amino acids: CASSENWDSKNIQYF. CDR3 nucleotide sequence: TGTGCCAGCAGTGAAAATTGGGATTCCAAAAACATTCAGTACTTC.

Here the CDR3 DNA reads TGTGCCAGCAGCCCACGCCCTGGGACCGAGCAGTACTTC. It codes for CASSPRPGTEQYF. This chain uses TRBV4-2 with TRBJ2-7; D possibly matches TRBD1 or TRBD2 (5 bases each). V lost 4 bases, J lost 6 bases, and 13 bases lay in between. The CDR3 contains 13 residues. The germline V gene encodes CDR1 LGHNA and CDR2 YNFKEQ.

J is TRBJ1-2 and V is TRBV28, with 7 nucleotides matching TRBD1. CDR3 length: 13 amino acids. The ends lost 8 bases at V and 4 bases at J; junction bases unmatched: 7. CDR1 is MDHEN, CDR2 SYDVKM, per germline. In DNA, the CDR3 is TGTGCCAGCCGAACAGGGGTAGTCTATGGCTACACCTTC. This encodes CASRTGVVYGYTF.

The chain recombines TRBV28 with TRBJ1-2; the D gene is possibly TRBD1 (6 bases). The germline V gene encodes CDR1 MDHEN and CDR2 SYDVKM. CDR3 length equals 14 residues. Between the trimmed V and J ends, which lost 7 bases and 0 bases, there was a span of 12 bases. CDR3 DNA sequence: TGTGCCAGCAATCGCGGACAGCCTAACTATGGCTACACCTTC. Protein: CASNRGQPNYGYTF.

Turning to this clone: The same CDR3 also results from other DNA sequences found in this sample. This chain links TRBV5-1 with TRBJ1-6, with 8 bases identical to TRBD1. The CDR3 is 17 residues long. CDR1 is SGHRS and CDR2 is YFSETQ in the germline V gene. V lost 4 bases to trimming and J lost 4 bases; unmatched junction nucleotides: 10. The CDR3 DNA sequence: TGCGCCAGCAGCCCCGGGGCAGGGGGCAGTTATAATTCACCCCTCCACTTT. Residues: CASSPGAGGSYNSPLHF.

The chain employs TRBV5-1 and TRBJ2-1; D might be TRBD1 (5 bases). Per the germline V gene, CDR1 is SGHRS and CDR2 is YFSETQ. Deletions cut 2 bases from V and 2 bases from J, with 11 bases between. There are 15 residues in the CDR3. DNA for the CDR3: TGCGCCAGCAGCTTAGGACAATTCACCTACAATGAGCAGTTCTTC. This translates into CASSLGQFTYNEQFF.

The chain has TRBV28 and TRBJ1-2; a possible D gene is TRBD1 (6 bases). Trimming shortened V by 2 bases and J by 0 bases, and 10 bases separated the two germline ends. Germline CDR1 is MDHEN and CDR2 is SYDVKM. The CDR3 has 15 residues. In DNA, the CDR3 is TGTGCCAGCAGTTTAGGGGGCTTAACTAACTATGGCTACACCTTC. The encoded protein is CASSLGGLTNYGYTF.

The J gene is TRBJ2-1, the V gene TRBV11-3, with a tentative D call TRBD2 (5 bases). The CDR3 extends over 15 amino acids. Trimming shortened V by 0 bases and J by 7 bases, and 13 bases separated the two germline ends. Germline CDR1 is SGHNT and CDR2 is YENEEA. The CDR3 DNA reads TGTGCCAGCAGCTTAGATTCAGGACTGTTAAATGAGCAGTTCTTC. It encodes CASSLDSGLLNEQFF.

V gene TRBV28 combines with J gene TRBJ1-1, with a possible D match to TRBD1 (5 bases). The CDR3 sequence is 12 residues long. Trimming took off 5 bases at V and 11 bases at J, with 15 bases between the two ends. Per the germline V gene, CDR1 is MDHEN and CDR2 is SYDVKM. The CDR3 nucleotides read TGTGCCAGCAGTCCTCCAGGGTTGGCGGCTTTCTTT. This gives the protein CASSPPGLAAFF.

The chain employs TRBV12-3 or TRBV12-4 and TRBJ2-1; TRBD1 or TRBD2 may be the D gene (6 bases each). The CDR3 is 13 residues long. Trimming cost V 5 bases and J 10 bases, with 15 bases left between them. The CDR3 region is CASSVSRGREQFF. The CDR3 DNA sequence: TGTGCCAGCAGTGTTTCGAGGGGGAGGGAGCAGTTCTTC.

A remark on this clone: Other DNA sequences from this sample encode an identical CDR3 as well. The V gene is TRBV5-1, the J gene TRBJ2-5; D unclear. The germline V gene encodes CDR1 SGHRS and CDR2 YFSETQ. Trimming pared 0 bases from V and 2 bases from J, leaving 2 bases between. This CDR3 region has 12 residues. The CDR3 spells CASSLDQETQYF. CDR3 nucleotide sequence: TGCGCCAGCAGCTTGGATCAAGAGACCCAGTACTTC.

The DNA of the CDR3 is TGCGCCAGCAAGACCGGGACAGGAGACAATGAGCAGTTCTTC. Translated: CASKTGTGDNEQFF. The chain links TRBV23-1 to TRBJ2-1; 8 positions agree with TRBD1. TRBV23-1 is sorted into the ORF group, with uncertain function. The length of the CDR3 is 14 residues. With 7 bases clipped from V and 5 bases from J, the junction kept 7 bases outside the gene matches.

This sequence joins TRBV2 and TRBJ2-5; D perhaps matches TRBD2 (6 bases). This CDR3 spans 15 amino acids. V dropped 4 bases and J dropped 1 base, with 13 bases sitting between them. Looked up from germline, CDR1 is SNHLY and CDR2 is FYNNEI. CDR3: CASSVGEVGQETQYF. Written as DNA, the CDR3 is TGTGCCAGCAGTGTCGGGGAGGTTGGCCAAGAGACCCAGTACTTC. The complete variable domain, with remaining parts taken from reference TRBV2 and TRBJ2-5, reads EPEVTQTPSHQVTQMGQEVILRCVPISNHLYFYWYRQILGQKVEFLVSFYNNEISEKSEIFDDQFSVERPDGSNFTLKIRSTKLEDSAMYFCASSVGEVGQETQYFGPGTRLLVL.

The genes are TRBV19 and TRBJ1-2; tentative D call: TRBD1 (6 bases). The ends were cut back, 9 bases at V and 0 bases at J, with 8 bases in the middle. Germline V gene sequence: CDR1 LNHDA, CDR2 SQIVND (reference sequence). This CDR3 spans 12 amino acids. CDR3 coding DNA: TGTGCCAGCCAGGGGTCTAACTATGGCTACACCTTC. It translates to CASQGSNYGYTF. Based on the CDR3 plus reference TRBV19 and TRBJ1-2, the full variable domain is DGGITQSPKYLFRKEGQNVTLSCEQNLNHDAMYWYRQDPGQGLRLIYYSQIVNDFQKGDIAEGYSVSREKKESFPLTVTSAQKNPTAFYLCASQGSNYGYTFGSGTRLTVV.

This chain links TRBV7-9 with TRBJ2-3, with TRBD1 identical over 8 bases. The V segment lost 2 bases and the J segment 5 bases; nucleotides outside the gene matches: 6. The CDR3 consists of 15 residues. Germline CDR1 is SEHNR and CDR2 is FQNEAQ (reference sequence). Written as DNA, the CDR3 is TGTGCCAGCAGCTTAACCAGGGGGCCAGGAGATACGCAGTATTTT. Encoded protein: CASSLTRGPGDTQYF.

This chain links TRBV28 with TRBJ1-1; TRBD1 matches 8 bases. The CDR3 totals 15 residues. Germline values: CDR1 MDHEN, CDR2 SYDVKM. The junction had 9 bases not matched to a gene; V was cut back by 3 bases and J by 6 bases. CDR3 nucleotide sequence: TGTGCCAGCAGTTTGTTTCAGGGGGCGCGATCTGAAGCTTTCTTT. Its protein is CASSLFQGARSEAFF.

This chain links TRBV6-5 with TRBJ2-7, with 9 positions matching TRBD1. Germline lookup yields CDR1 MNHEY and CDR2 SVGAGI. The CDR3 length is 13 residues. The V segment lost 6 bases and the J segment 9 bases; nucleotides outside the gene matches: 9. CDR3 DNA sequence: TGTGCCAGCAGCGGGACAGGGCCCGGTGGGCAGTACTTC. Translation gives CASSGTGPGGQYF.